The sample holds many counts of the clone carrying this T cell receptor (beta chain). Arm-PCR with iRepertoire HTBI primers amplified the CDR3 regions for these TCR beta libraries. TCRdb passed the multiplex PCR reads through MiXCR, listing each CDR3 protein once. The sample includes hundreds of thousands of distinct CDR3 sequences, about 15% of them seen just once. The sample originates from a study of regulatory T cells in long-lasting Graves disease. On the study more broadly: Graves' patients diagnosed newly had used antithyroid drugs under 3 months.

The V gene end was trimmed by 3 bases and the J gene end by 8 bases; junction bases not matched to a gene: 6. The CDR3 is made up of 14 amino acids. Time point of the sample: newly diagnosed GD, antithyroid drugs for less than 3 months. The TCR library was prepared using RNA isolated from PBMCs. These data were also filed under a second study, of T cells in Graves' hyperthyroidism and ophthalmopathy. According to that study: The diagnoses drew upon clinical symptoms, serum thyroxine and TRAb, thyroid ultrasound and orbital computed tomography. When the TCR CDR3 underwent first-round RT-PCR, the HTBI primer set was used.

The sequence was obtained from a woman in her thirties or forties with Graves disease. J is TRBJ2-1 and V is TRBV12-3 or TRBV12-4, with TRBD2 matching 8 bases. This specimen was peripheral blood mononuclear cells (PBMCs), taken at new diagnosis, from a patient treated with antithyroid drugs. The CDR3 bases are TGTGCCAGCAGTTTTCCCAGCGGGAGCTATGAGCAGTTCTTC. Amino acids: CASSFPSGSYEQFF.